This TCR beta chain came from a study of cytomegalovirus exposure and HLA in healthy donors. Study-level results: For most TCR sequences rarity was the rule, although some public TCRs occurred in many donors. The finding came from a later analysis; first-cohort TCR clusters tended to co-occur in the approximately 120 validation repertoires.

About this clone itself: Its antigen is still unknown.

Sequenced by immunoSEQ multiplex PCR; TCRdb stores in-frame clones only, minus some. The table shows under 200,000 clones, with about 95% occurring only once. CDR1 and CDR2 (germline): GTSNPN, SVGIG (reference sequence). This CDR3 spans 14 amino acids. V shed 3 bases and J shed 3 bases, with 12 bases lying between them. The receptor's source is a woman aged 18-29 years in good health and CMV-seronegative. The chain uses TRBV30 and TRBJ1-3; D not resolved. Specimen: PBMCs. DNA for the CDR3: TGTGCCTGGAGCGTGAGGGTTATTGGAAACACCATATATTTT. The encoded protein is CAWSVRVIGNTIYF. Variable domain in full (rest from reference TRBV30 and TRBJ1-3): SQTIHQWPATLVQPVGSPLSLECTVEGTSNPNLYWYRQAAGRGLQLLFYSVGIGQISSEVPQNLSASRPQDRQFILSSKKLLLSDSGFYLCAWSVRVIGNTIYFGEGSWLTVV.